The clone carrying this T cell receptor (beta chain) has ten or more counts. What it binds is unknown. The record originates from a study of CD8 T cells in ankylosing spondylitis. Study results and caveats: Disease-associated clones were CD8+ and fairly uncommon in peripheral blood. Blood from ankylosing spondylitis patients appeared to carry a characteristic eight-variant TCR beta motif. Disease-linked clones reportedly concentrated significantly in matched ankylosing spondylitis synovial fluid.

The authors made TCR beta libraries by quantitative 5'-RACE with molecular barcodes. TCRdb recomputed calls from the 5' RACE reads with MiXCR, one row per CDR3 protein. The repertoire has roughly 39,000 distinct CDR3 sequences, around 2.9% of them found once; the top ten carry about 4.5%. This CDR3 is 16 amino acids long. Germline lookup yields CDR1 SGDLS and CDR2 YYNGEE. The ends lost 0 bases at V and 2 bases at J; junction bases unmatched: 8. The sequence came from a male donor with ankylosing spondylitis or in good health (not recorded which). The sequencing sample was made of blood, either unsorted or a sorted T cell fraction (not recorded which). V usage is TRBV9 and J usage is TRBJ2-7, with 7 nucleotides matching TRBD2. The CDR3 region has the DNA TGTGCCAGCAGCGTAGCTCCAACGGGAGGCCCCTACGAGCAGTACTTC. Translating gives CASSVAPTGGPYEQYF.